This is a list of T cell receptor beta chains from one sample in a study of immune evolution from preneoplasia to lung adenocarcinoma. The assay was immunoSEQ multiplex PCR, and TCRdb's table has in-frame clones only and misses some. The data hold around 5,700 clones, with approximately 88% observed a single time. Sequencing was performed on FFPE lung adenocarcinoma in situ tissue. The receptors were gathered from a donor at least 70 years old with lung adenocarcinoma. Both conserved end residues are part of each CDR3. D genes are given only for firm matches. A row's size may be missing; if present it is once, few, many or a size class.

size: once
J: TRBJ2-1
D: .
V: TRBV5-1
DNA: TGCGCCAGCAGTCCGAGAGAGAGGTTATACAATGAGCAGTTCTTC
CDR3: CASSPRERLYNEQFF

size: .
J: TRBJ2-6
D: .
V: TRBV27
DNA: TGTGCTAGCAGTCCCGCTTTTGGGGCCAACGTCCTGACTTTC
CDR3: CASSPAFGANVLTF

size: .
J: TRBJ1-5
D: .
V: TRBV2
DNA: TGTGCCAGCAGCCGAGGGAATCAGCCCCAGCATTTT
CDR3: CASSRGNQPQHF

size: .
J: TRBJ2-2
D: TRBD1
V: TRBV5-1
DNA: TGCGCCAGCAGCAAGGGACAGGAGAACACCGGGGAGCTGTTTTTT
CDR3: CASSKGQENTGELFF

size: .
J: TRBJ1-1
D: .
V: TRBV7-8
DNA: TGTGCCAGCAGGGCGAGAGGGTCCGGATACACTGAAGCTTTCTTT
CDR3: CASRARGSGYTEAFF

size: .
J: TRBJ1-1
D: TRBD1
V: TRBV6-6
DNA: TGTGCCAGCAGTTACCGGGCAGGGGGCGCGAACACTGAAGCTTTCTTT
CDR3: CASSYRAGGANTEAFF

size: .
J: TRBJ1-1
D: .
V: TRBV7-2
DNA: TGTGCCAGCAGCTTAGTGCCCCAGTTGAACACTGAAGCTTTCTTT
CDR3: CASSLVPQLNTEAFF

size: .
J: TRBJ1-1
D: .
V: TRBV9
DNA: TGTGCCAGCAGCGTAGAGGAGAACACTGAAGCTTTCTTT
CDR3: CASSVEENTEAFF

size: .
J: TRBJ2-3
D: .
V: TRBV4-1
DNA: TGCGCCAGCAGCCAAGGGCGTGGACTTGGCACAGATACGCAGTATTTT
CDR3: CASSQGRGLGTDTQYF

size: .
J: TRBJ1-1
D: .
V: TRBV6-6
DNA: TGTGCCAGCAGTAACGGGCAGGGATTAGCTTTCTTT
CDR3: CASSNGQGLAFF

size: .
J: TRBJ2-7
D: .
V: TRBV15
DNA: TGTGCCACCAGCAGAGGTTTGGACTCCGTGTCCTACGAGCAGTACTTC
CDR3: CATSRGLDSVSYEQYF

size: few
J: TRBJ2-2
D: TRBD1
V: TRBV18
DNA: TGTGCCAGCTCACCAACGACAGGGTCCGGGGAGCTGTTTTTT
CDR3: CASSPTTGSGELFF

size: .
J: TRBJ2-7
D: .
V: TRBV6-1
DNA: TGTGCCAGCAGTGAAGAGTCATACTCTCACTACGAGCAGTACTTC
CDR3: CASSEESYSHYEQYF

size: few
J: TRBJ1-6
D: .
V: TRBV21-1
DNA: TGTGCCAGCAGCGGCGATTCACCCCTCCACTTT
CDR3: CASSGDSPLHF

size: once
J: TRBJ2-7
D: TRBD1
V: TRBV4-2
DNA: TGTGCCAGCAGCCACTCGACAGGGGATCCCTACGAGCAGTACTTC
CDR3: CASSHSTGDPYEQYF

size: .
J: TRBJ2-1
D: TRBD2
V: TRBV7-6
DNA: TGTGCCAGCAGCTTAGGTAAGCTAGCGGGAGTAATAGGACCAAATGAGCAGTTCTTC
CDR3: CASSLGKLAGVIGPNEQFF

size: once
J: TRBJ2-7
D: .
V: TRBV10-3
DNA: TGTGCCACCTGGTTAGAGGGCGAGCAGTACTTC
CDR3: CATWLEGEQYF